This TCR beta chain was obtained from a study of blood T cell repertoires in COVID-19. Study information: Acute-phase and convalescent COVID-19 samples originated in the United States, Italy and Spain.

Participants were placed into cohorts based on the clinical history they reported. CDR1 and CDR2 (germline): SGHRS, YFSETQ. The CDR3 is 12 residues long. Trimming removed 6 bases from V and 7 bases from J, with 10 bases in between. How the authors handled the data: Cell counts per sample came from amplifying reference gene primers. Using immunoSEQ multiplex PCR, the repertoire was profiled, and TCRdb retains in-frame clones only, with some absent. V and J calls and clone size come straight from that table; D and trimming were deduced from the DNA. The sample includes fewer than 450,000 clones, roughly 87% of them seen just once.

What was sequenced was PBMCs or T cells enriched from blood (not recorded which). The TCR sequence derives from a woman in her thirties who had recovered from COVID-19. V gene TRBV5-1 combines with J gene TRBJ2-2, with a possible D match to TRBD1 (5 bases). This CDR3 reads CASTQGRGELFF. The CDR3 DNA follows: TGCGCCAGCACCCAGGGTCGCGGGGAGCTGTTTTTT.